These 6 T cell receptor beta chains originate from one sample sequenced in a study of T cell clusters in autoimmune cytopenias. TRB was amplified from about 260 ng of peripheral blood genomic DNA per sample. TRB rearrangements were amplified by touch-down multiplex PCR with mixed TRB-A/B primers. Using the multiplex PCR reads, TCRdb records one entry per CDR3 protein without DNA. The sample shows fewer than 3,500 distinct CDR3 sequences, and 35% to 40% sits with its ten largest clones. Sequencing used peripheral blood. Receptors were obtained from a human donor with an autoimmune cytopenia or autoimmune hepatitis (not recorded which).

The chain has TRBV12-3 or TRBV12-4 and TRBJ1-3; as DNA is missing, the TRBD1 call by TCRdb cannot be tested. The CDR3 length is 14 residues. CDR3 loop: CASSSGTGGNTIYF.

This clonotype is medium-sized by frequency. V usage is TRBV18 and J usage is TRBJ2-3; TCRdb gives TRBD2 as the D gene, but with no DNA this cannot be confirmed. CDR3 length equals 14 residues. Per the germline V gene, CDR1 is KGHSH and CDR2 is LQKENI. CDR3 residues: CASSPGAIADTQYF.

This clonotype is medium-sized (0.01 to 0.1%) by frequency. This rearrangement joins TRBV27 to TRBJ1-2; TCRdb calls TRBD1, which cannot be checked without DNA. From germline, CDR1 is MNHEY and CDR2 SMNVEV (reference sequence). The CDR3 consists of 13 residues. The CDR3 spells CASSVQGYSGYTF.

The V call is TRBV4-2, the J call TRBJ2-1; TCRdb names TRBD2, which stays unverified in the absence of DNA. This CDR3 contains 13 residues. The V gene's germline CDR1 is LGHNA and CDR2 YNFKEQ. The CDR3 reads CASSQKLANEQFF.

The CDR3 spells CASSHTSGRAFNEQFF. This chain joins TRBV7-2 and TRBJ2-1. The CDR3 runs 16 residues. Looked up from germline, CDR1 is SGHTA and CDR2 is FQGNSA.

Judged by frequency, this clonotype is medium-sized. CDR3: CASWDRDVVNTGELFF. The V call is TRBV19, the J call TRBJ2-2; TCRdb selects TRBD1, and the lack of DNA leaves this call unchecked. The CDR3 extends over 16 amino acids. Germline loops: CDR1 LNHDA, CDR2 SQIVND (reference sequence).